The rows below give T cell receptor beta chains drawn from one sample of a study of blood T cell repertoires in COVID-19. Using immunoSEQ multiplex PCR, the repertoire was profiled, and TCRdb retains in-frame clones only, with some absent. The sample shows 200,000 or so clones, 75% to 90% of them seen only once. Material: PBMCs or T cells enriched from blood (not recorded which). The receptors shown here come from a woman in her 40s with acute COVID-19. Both conserved end residues are part of each CDR3.

CATSRDKEPLHF	TRBJ1-6	TRBV15
CASSYRGEAFF	TRBJ1-1	TRBV12-3/TRBV12-4
CSVVPGQVNYGYTF	TRBJ1-2	TRBV29-1
CASSWKRSAAQYF	TRBJ2-5	TRBV27
CASSQPGSGGYNEQFF	TRBJ2-1	TRBV14
CASSQVTGGYMVAQYF	TRBJ2-5	TRBV3-1/TRBV3-2
CASSVVPYTEAFF	TRBJ1-1	TRBV9
CATSSPYRDRGAGYTF	TRBJ1-2	TRBV15
CASANREHTEAFF	TRBJ1-1	TRBV5-1
CASSSTRGLVYGYTF	TRBJ1-2	TRBV5-1
CASSRDRDTEAFF	TRBJ1-1	TRBV12-3/TRBV12-4
CASSSGTGNGYTF	TRBJ1-2	TRBV7-6
CASSGQINSYEQYF	TRBJ2-7	TRBV2
CASTQGGGRNQPQHF	TRBJ1-5	TRBV4-1
CASSLLHTASGNEQFF	TRBJ2-1	TRBV18
CASSYRGMGIGEQFF	TRBJ2-1	TRBV6-5
CASSLAGGYEQYF	TRBJ2-7	TRBV12-3/TRBV12-4
CASSEGVLVAEAFF	TRBJ1-1	TRBV6-1
CASSLKQNTGELFF	TRBJ2-2	TRBV5-1
CASSRPGQGGTGELFF	TRBJ2-2	TRBV6-6
CASSYLGGASGELFF	TRBJ2-2	TRBV6-5
CASSDTYTAEQYF	TRBJ2-7	TRBV18
CASATAVAQIRQYF	TRBJ2-3	TRBV6-5
CASSIDRANTGELFF	TRBJ2-2	TRBV19
CAWSHPDRRGQPQHF	TRBJ1-5	TRBV30
CASSPGGSGYGYTF	TRBJ1-2	TRBV4-3
CASSHSNAGRGNTEAFF	TRBJ1-1	TRBV4-3
CASSIDAAPAYEQYF	TRBJ2-7	TRBV19
CASSPTGGPPNSNQPQHF	TRBJ1-5	TRBV18
CASSQRGIRAQHF	TRBJ1-5	TRBV3-1/TRBV3-2
CASSLVAVMNTEAFF	TRBJ1-1	TRBV5-8
CASSPAGGAGPGELFF	TRBJ2-2	TRBV11-1
CASSLVSVASGTGELFF	TRBJ2-2	TRBV11-2
CASSDEGTSGGSTGELFF	TRBJ2-2	TRBV6-4
CASSDPGINYNEQFF	TRBJ2-1	TRBV2
CASSRALEGYTF	TRBJ1-2	TRBV19
CASSLGLGAGETQYF	TRBJ2-5	TRBV5-1
CASSEAQWQGKDQPQHF	TRBJ1-5	TRBV2
CASSLRGATNEQFF	TRBJ2-1	TRBV3-1/TRBV3-2
CASRWGGHGGSPLHF	TRBJ1-6	TRBV3-1/TRBV3-2
CASRRQGPPYGYTF	TRBJ1-2	TRBV19
CASSQTSGEQFF	TRBJ2-1	TRBV3-1/TRBV3-2
CAISGPVEDLVDGYTF	TRBJ1-2	TRBV10-3
CASSVGQGSEQYF	TRBJ2-7	TRBV9
CASSVPDTEGNEQFF	TRBJ2-1	TRBV2
CASSEDMNTEAFF	TRBJ1-1	TRBV11-2
CASSVSQGSYYGYTF	TRBJ1-2	TRBV9
CSVVNYSYEQYF	TRBJ2-7	TRBV29-1
CASSQDRVAEAFF	TRBJ1-1	TRBV7-3
CASSQGQRGNEKLFF	TRBJ1-4	TRBV3-1/TRBV3-2